The 12 T cell receptor beta chains below come from one sample, sequenced in a study of cytomegalovirus exposure and HLA in healthy donors (dated by TCRdb to between 2016 and 2019). To prepare the library, the immunoSEQ multiplex PCR assay was applied. For the multiplex PCR, a mixture combining 60 forward primers for TCR Vbeta segments and 13 reverse primers for TCR Jbeta segments was used. TCRdb retrieved this table from immuneACCESS and kept in-frame rearrangements only. Not all clones are present; in checked studies, unresolved V genes account for under half, and no reason is known for the remainder. This sample lists about 170,000 clones; about four fifths were detected once. The ten largest clones add up to about 1.5% of the sample. The specimen sequenced was PBMCs. These receptors originate from a male donor in good health and CMV-seronegative.

The genes are TRBV5-1 and TRBJ2-3; tentative D call: TRBD1 (6 bases). The CDR3 length is 15 residues. Looked up from germline, CDR1 is SGHRS and CDR2 is YFSETQ. V gave up 2 bases and J gave up 6 bases, with 16 bases separating them. The CDR3 nucleotides are TGCGCCAGCAGCTTTGCGGTGGGGGCCATGGATACGCAGTATTTT. Translated, it gives CASSFAVGAMDTQYF.

The rearrangement uses TRBV28 and TRBJ1-5, with D unclear. Trimming cost V 3 bases and J 7 bases, with 10 bases left between them. Germline V gene sequence: CDR1 MDHEN, CDR2 SYDVKM. CDR3 size: 13 residues. The CDR3 sequence is CASSFPGSQPQHF. CDR3 in DNA: TGTGCCAGCAGTTTTCCGGGATCCCAGCCCCAGCATTTT.

CDR3 DNA sequence: TGTGCCAGTAGTCCCAGACTAGCGGGGGGCACCGGGGAGCTGTTTTTT. It translates to CASSPRLAGGTGELFF. The gene calls are TRBV19 and TRBJ2-2, with 13 bases fitting TRBD2. The V gene end was trimmed by 5 bases and the J gene end by 4 bases; junction bases not matched to a gene: 4. In germline, CDR1 is LNHDA, CDR2 SQIVND (reference sequence). CDR3 length: 16 amino acids. Drawing the rest from reference TRBV19 and TRBJ2-2, the complete variable domain is DGGITQSPKYLFRKEGQNVTLSCEQNLNHDAMYWYRQDPGQGLRLIYYSQIVNDFQKGDIAEGYSVSREKKESFPLTVTSAQKNPTAFYLCASSPRLAGGTGELFFGEGSRLTVL.

In DNA form, the CDR3 reads TGTGCCCTCCATGGGGGGGGAGTAGCAGATACGCAGTATTTT. It specifies CALHGGGVADTQYF. The V and J genes are TRBV28 and TRBJ2-3, with 7 bases fitting TRBD2. With V trimmed by 11 bases and J by 4 bases, 12 bases remained unmatched. Germline assignment: CDR1 MDHEN and CDR2 SYDVKM. CDR3 size: 14 residues.

The chain has TRBV27 and TRBJ2-7, with TRBD2 matching over 16 bases. The CDR3 totals 19 residues. V lost 4 bases to trimming and J lost 3 bases; unmatched junction nucleotides: 12. CDR1 MNHEY and CDR2 SMNVEV come from the germline V gene (reference sequence). This chain's CDR3 is CASSSFSGLAGGAIYEQYF. As DNA, the CDR3 is TGTGCCAGCAGTTCCTTCTCGGGACTAGCGGGGGGGGCCATCTACGAGCAGTACTTC.

The chain carries TRBV6-1 and TRBJ2-1; TRBD2 agrees at 7 bases. Germline V CDR1 and CDR2: MNHNS, SASEGT. With V trimmed by 6 bases and J by 0 bases, 5 bases remained unmatched. This CDR3 has 15 amino acids. The CDR3 spells CASSPGGGSYNEQFF. CDR3 sequence (DNA): TGTGCCAGCAGCCCCGGCGGGGGCTCCTACAATGAGCAGTTCTTC.

The count of this clone is one. V and J are TRBV9 and TRBJ2-1, with 8 bases lining up with TRBD2. Germline CDR1 reads SGDLS; CDR2 reads YYNGEE. This CDR3 comprises 13 residues. The ends lost 0 bases at V and 10 bases at J; junction bases unmatched: 3. The CDR3 sequence is CASSVDLAGEQFF. The CDR3 nucleotides read TGTGCCAGCAGCGTAGATCTAGCGGGCGAGCAGTTCTTC. Full variable domain (outside the CDR3, taken from reference TRBV9 and TRBJ2-1): DSGVTQTPKHLITATGQRVTLRCSPRSGDLSVYWYQQSLDQGLQFLIQYYNGEERAKGNILERFSAQQFPDLHSELNLSSLELGDSALYFCASSVDLAGEQFFGPGTRLTVL.

The chain joins TRBV4-1 to TRBJ2-7; no clear D. V was trimmed by 0 bases and J by 5 bases, leaving 14 bases between them. Germline CDR1 reads MGHRA; CDR2 reads YSYEKL. This CDR3 is built from 15 residues. CDR3 in amino acids: CASSQDPTARDEQYF. The CDR3 DNA is TGCGCCAGCAGCCAAGACCCGACGGCACGGGACGAGCAGTACTTC.

The chain has TRBV29-1 and TRBJ1-4, with unresolved D. V lost 5 bases and J 5 bases, leaving 12 bases between the germline ends. Looked up from germline, CDR1 is SQVTM and CDR2 is ANQGSEA. The CDR3 sequence is 13 residues long. The CDR3 reads CSVLQLQNEKLFF. CDR3 nucleotide sequence: TGCAGCGTTCTACAGCTGCAGAATGAAAAACTGTTTTTT.

The chain couples TRBV5-1 to TRBJ2-7; D may be TRBD1 (6 bases). This CDR3 is 14 amino acids long. Germline V gene lookup returns CDR1 SGHRS and CDR2 YFSETQ. V was shortened by 2 bases and J by 2 bases, with 11 bases between the two germline ends. DNA for the CDR3: TGCGCCAGCAGCTTCCGGGACACCGCCTACGAGCAGTACTTC. Amino acids: CASSFRDTAYEQYF. The full variable domain, completed using reference TRBV5-1 and TRBJ2-7, is KAGVTQTPRYLIKTRGQQVTLSCSPISGHRSVSWYQQTPGQGLQFLFEYFSETQRNKGNFPGRFSGRQFSNSRSEMNVSTLELGDSALYLCASSFRDTAYEQYFGPGTRLTVT.

V usage is TRBV10-3 and J usage is TRBJ1-1; tentative D call: TRBD1 (5 bases). V was trimmed by 3 bases and J by 5 bases, leaving 13 bases between them. The CDR3 runs to 14 residues. Germline loops: CDR1 ENHRY, CDR2 SYGVKD. The CDR3 protein is CAISDAQGGTEAFF. For the CDR3, the DNA is TGTGCCATCAGTGACGCCCAGGGAGGGACTGAAGCTTTCTTT.

The V and J genes are TRBV5-1 and TRBJ2-1, with 12 nucleotides matching TRBD2. The V gene end was trimmed by 0 bases and the J gene end by 8 bases; junction bases not matched to a gene: 6. Germline V gene data show CDR1 as SGHRS and CDR2 as YFSETQ. The CDR3 totals 16 residues. CDR3 bases: TGCGCCAGCAGCTTGGGACTAGCGGGGGATAGCGATGAGCAGTTCTTC. Amino acids: CASSLGLAGDSDEQFF.